This T cell receptor (beta chain) was captured by sequencing in a study of blood T cell repertoires in COVID-19. The CDR3 sequence is 15 residues long. Trimming shortened V by 5 bases and J by 7 bases, and 18 bases separated the two germline ends. Germline CDR1 is SGHTA and CDR2 is FQGTGA. Repertoires were generated with immunoSEQ multiplex PCR, while TCRdb's copy carries only in-frame clones and drops some. The sample lists 100,000 to 150,000 clones; around 89% were seen once. Sequencing used peripheral blood. The gene calls are TRBV7-3 and TRBJ2-1; D is perhaps TRBD2 (7 bases). This TCR was sampled from a man between 60 and 70 years old with COVID-19, enrolled during active disease. In DNA form, the CDR3 reads TGTGCCAGCAGCCCCTTTTCGGGGGGCGGGAATGAGCAGTTCTTC. This sequence encodes CASSPFSGGGNEQFF.